This passage covers 26 T cell receptor beta chains from one sample sequenced in a study of blood T cells in healthy people across ages. A sample-barcoded 5' primer and a J-beta primer mix were used in a second PCR of roughly 7 to 11 cycles. MiXCR was run by TCRdb on the 5' RACE reads, yielding one entry per CDR3 protein. Among over 1,500,000 distinct CDR3 sequences listed, roughly two fifths were seen once. The sequenced material came from blood. Every receptor here comes from a human donor in good health.

This chain joins TRBV18 and TRBJ2-1, with D possibly TRBD1 on 6 matching bases. The germline V and J ends were trimmed by 3 bases and 7 bases, with 19 bases remaining between them. This CDR3 spans 16 amino acids. The germline CDR1 and CDR2 sequences are KGHSH and LQKENI. CDR3 DNA: TGTGCCAGCTCACCCAGGGACATCATAGGACGGAATGAGCAGTTCTTC. Amino acids: CASSPRDIIGRNEQFF.

This clonotype was seen only a few times. V is TRBV12-3 or TRBV12-4 and J is TRBJ2-5; tentatively, D is TRBD2 (7 bases). The CDR3 sequence is 14 residues long. V was trimmed by 5 bases and J by 11 bases, leaving 21 bases between them. The CDR3, as DNA: TGTGCCAGCAGTCCCCCTTCGGGGGGCGCCGTGCAGTACTTC. Translated: CASSPPSGGAVQYF.

This rearrangement joins TRBV9 to TRBJ2-1; tentatively, D is TRBD2 (6 bases). The CDR3 sequence is 15 residues long. Looked up from germline, CDR1 is SGDLS and CDR2 is YYNGEE. Between the trimmed V and J ends, which lost 4 bases and 8 bases, there was a span of 19 bases. CDR3 nucleotides: TGTGCCAGCAGCATTAGTGGCCTAGCGTTGGATGAGCAGTTCTTC. As protein: CASSISGLALDEQFF.

V gene TRBV24-1 combines with J gene TRBJ1-5, with D uncertain. This CDR3 has 12 residues. Trimming pared 9 bases from V and 4 bases from J, leaving 9 bases between. CDR1 KGHDR and CDR2 SFDVKD come from the germline V gene. Written as DNA, the CDR3 is TGTGCCACCCAGGAAGGAAATCAGCCCCAGCATTTT. Protein: CATQEGNQPQHF.

The sample holds one count of this clonotype. The chain recombines TRBV20-1 with TRBJ1-1, with 7 bases matching TRBD1. The germline gives CDR1 DFQATT, CDR2 SNEGSKA (reference sequence). The CDR3 extends over 13 amino acids. The V segment lost 6 bases and the J segment 1 base; nucleotides outside the gene matches: 5. The CDR3 DNA sequence: TGCAGTGCGGAGACAGGGTGGAACACTGAAGCTTTCTTT. Encoded protein: CSAETGWNTEAFF.

This clonotype was detected a few times. The V call is TRBV29-1, the J call TRBJ1-1; possibly TRBD1 for D (6 bases). V was trimmed by 7 bases and J by 1 base, leaving 19 bases between them. The V gene's germline CDR1 is SQVTM and CDR2 ANQGSEA. The CDR3 length is 15 residues. In nucleotides, the CDR3 is TGCAGCGGATATAGGGGGTTCTCTTCGAACACTGAAGCTTTCTTT. It translates to CSGYRGFSSNTEAFF.

The V gene is TRBV5-5, the J gene TRBJ2-1; 10 nucleotides agree with TRBD2. Trimming at V came to 7 bases and at J to 7 bases, leaving 8 bases not matched to a gene. The CDR3 sequence is 14 residues long. Per the germline V gene, CDR1 is SGHKS and CDR2 is YYEKEE (reference sequence). The CDR3 reads CASRSAGGLNEQFF. DNA of the CDR3: TGTGCCAGCCGGTCAGCGGGGGGGCTTAATGAGCAGTTCTTC.

This clonotype was found many times. The chain uses TRBV12-3 or TRBV12-4 and TRBJ2-1, with 7 bases that match TRBD1. This CDR3 spans 14 amino acids. The J segment lost 3 bases and the V segment lost 7 bases, leaving 6 bases of the junction unmatched. DNA of the CDR3: TGTGCCAGCACCCGGGACAGTTTCTACAATGAGCAGTTCTTC. Translating it yields CASTRDSFYNEQFF.

A note on this clonotype: The junction departs from germline at one end; a sequencing error may be responsible. The chain recombines TRBV7-9 with TRBJ2-6; the D gene is possibly TRBD1 (6 bases). The germline V gene encodes CDR1 SEHNR and CDR2 FQNEAQ (reference sequence). CDR3 size: 16 residues. CDR3 in DNA: TGTGCCAGCAGCAGAGCGGCAGGGGCTGGGGCCAACGTCCGGACTTTC. Translating gives CASSRAAGAGANVRTF.

The CDR3 loop is CASSERDSPFNEQFF. DNA of the CDR3: TGTGCCAGCAGTGAAAGGGACTCGCCTTTCAATGAGCAGTTCTTC. V usage is TRBV6-1 and J usage is TRBJ2-1; D might be TRBD2 (6 bases). This CDR3 has 15 residues. Per the germline V gene, CDR1 is MNHNS and CDR2 is SASEGT. Trimming removed 2 bases from V and 6 bases from J, with 14 bases in between.

The V and J genes are TRBV11-2 and TRBJ1-6; no firm D call. V lost 3 bases and J 7 bases, leaving 10 bases between the germline ends. Germline values: CDR1 SGHAT, CDR2 FQNNGV. The CDR3 totals 14 residues. As DNA, the CDR3 is TGTGCCAGCAGCTTGGACGCCCTCAATTCACCCCTCCACTTT. Protein product: CASSLDALNSPLHF.

The chain carries TRBV18 and TRBJ1-2; the D gene is possibly TRBD1 (5 bases). Trimming cost V 2 bases and J 4 bases, with 11 bases left between them. This CDR3 is built from 14 residues. Germline loops: CDR1 KGHSH, CDR2 LQKENI. The CDR3 sequence: CASSPGADPYGYTF. The DNA for the CDR3 is TGTGCCAGCTCACCAGGGGCAGACCCCTATGGCTACACCTTC. Together with reference TRBV18 and TRBJ1-2, the CDR3 gives the full variable domain: NAGVMQNPRHLVRRRGQEARLRCSPMKGHSHVYWYRQLPEEGLKFMVYLQKENIIDESGMPKERFSAEFPKEGPSILRIQQVVRGDSAAYFCASSPGADPYGYTFGSGTRLTVV.

This clonotype was seen just once. The V call is TRBV29-1, the J call TRBJ1-2; tentatively, D is TRBD1 (6 bases). This CDR3 spans 13 amino acids. Germline CDR1 and CDR2: SQVTM and ANQGSEA. Trimming pared 0 bases from V and 4 bases from J, leaving 9 bases between. CDR3 sequence: CSVEDGTRYGYTF. The DNA of the CDR3 is TGCAGCGTTGAAGACGGGACACGCTATGGCTACACCTTC.

The rearrangement joins TRBV10-3 to TRBJ2-7; 9 nucleotides line up with TRBD1. The CDR3 runs to 13 residues. Trimming removed 7 bases from V and 7 bases from J; junction bases left unmatched: 8. Per germline, CDR1 ENHRY and CDR2 SYGVKD. CDR3 region: CAITNRDRDEQYF. For the CDR3, the DNA is TGTGCCATCACCAACCGGGACAGGGATGAGCAGTACTTC.

In this sample, this clonotype turned up a few times. The chain uses TRBV10-3 and TRBJ2-1, with TRBD2 matching over 11 bases. Trimming removed 5 bases from V and 7 bases from J; junction bases left unmatched: 7. CDR1 is ENHRY, CDR2 SYGVKD, per germline. CDR3 length: 15 residues. This CDR3 is CAISPLTSGVNEQFF. The CDR3 coding sequence is TGTGCCATCAGTCCCTTGACTAGCGGGGTAAATGAGCAGTTCTTC.

The chain carries TRBV6-2 or TRBV6-3 and TRBJ2-3; 10 bases are shared with TRBD2. Unmatched junction bases numbered 10, after V lost 4 bases and J lost 6 bases. From germline, CDR1 is MNHEY and CDR2 SVGEGT. CDR3 length: 16 residues. CDR3 amino acids: CASSSPLAGPRDTQYF. The DNA for the CDR3 is TGTGCCAGCAGTTCCCCACTAGCGGGGCCTCGGGATACGCAGTATTTT.

This clonotype was detected once. Mismatch with germline at one junction end may stem from a read error. CDR3 sequence reads: CASNLEVVAGGNNEQFF. The CDR3 DNA follows: TGTGCCAGCAACTTAGAAGTTGTAGCGGGGGGAAACAATGAGCAGTTCTTC. This chain links TRBV7-8 with TRBJ2-1, with 10 bases identical to TRBD2. The CDR3 covers 17 residues. Germline-derived CDR1 and CDR2 are SGHVS and FQNEAQ.

The chain joins TRBV6-6 to TRBJ2-7; TRBD1 matches 8 bases. The CDR3 runs 15 residues. The germline V gene has CDR1 MNHNY and CDR2 SVGAGI (reference sequence). Unmatched junction bases numbered 12, after V lost 5 bases and J lost 6 bases. The CDR3 is CASSPLSGTGGEQYF. In DNA, the CDR3 is TGTGCCAGCAGTCCTCTATCCGGGACAGGAGGCGAGCAGTACTTC.

The sample holds one count of this clonotype. Being one base from a much bigger clone, this may be a read error. The V call is TRBV20-1, the J call TRBJ1-1; D remains unclear. The V end was cut by 3 bases, the J end by 1 base, with 3 bases between. In germline, CDR1 is DFQATT, CDR2 SNEGSKA (reference sequence). CDR3 length: 11 amino acids. CDR3: CSASWNTEAFF. For the CDR3, the DNA is TGCAGTGCTAGTTGGAACACTGAAGCTTTCTTT.

The chain has TRBV6-6 and TRBJ1-1; no reliable D call. The CDR3 totals 16 residues. The V and J ends lost 3 bases and 5 bases respectively, with 19 bases between them. Germline CDR1 and CDR2: MNHNY and SVGAGI (reference sequence). For the CDR3, the DNA is TGTGCCAGCAGTTATAATGCCGAGGGTAGGGATACTGAAGCTTTCTTT. It translates to CASSYNAEGRDTEAFF.

This clonotype was seen more than once but under ten times. CDR3 amino acids: CASSLNRGYTEAFF. In DNA, the CDR3 is TGTGCCAGCAGCTTAAACAGGGGATACACTGAAGCTTTCTTT. The chain joins TRBV7-3 to TRBJ1-1, with 7 bases lining up with TRBD1. In germline, CDR1 is SGHTA, CDR2 FQGTGA. The CDR3 loop spans 14 amino acids. V shed 1 base and J 3 bases; nucleotides not matched to a gene: 2.

The V gene is TRBV15, the J gene TRBJ2-3; tentatively, D is TRBD1 (5 bases). The CDR3 covers 14 residues. Trimming pared 4 bases from V and 2 bases from J, leaving 10 bases between. The germline CDR1 and CDR2 sequences are LNHNV and YYDKDF (reference sequence). This chain's CDR3 is CATSIGHTTDTQYF. In nucleotides, the CDR3 is TGTGCCACCAGCATCGGACATACCACAGATACGCAGTATTTT. The full variable domain, with the rest looked up from reference TRBV15 and TRBJ2-3, is DAMVIQNPRYQVTQFGKPVTLSCSQTLNHNVMYWYQQKSSQAPKLLFHYYDKDFNNEADTPDNFQSRRPNTSFCFLDIRSPGLGDTAMYLCATSIGHTTDTQYFGPGTRLTVL.

The chain uses TRBV12-5 and TRBJ2-7; 11 bases fit TRBD1. The length of the CDR3 is 16 residues. The V gene's germline CDR1 is LGHNT and CDR2 FRNRAP. The J segment lost 2 bases and the V segment lost 0 bases, leaving 3 bases of the junction unmatched. CDR3 DNA sequence: TGTGCTAGTGGTTTGGTACCGGGACAGGGGGCCTACGAGCAGTACTTC. Amino acid sequence: CASGLVPGQGAYEQYF.

A few counts support this clonotype. The rearrangement uses TRBV3-1 and TRBJ2-7, with 10 bases lining up with TRBD2. The CDR3 extends over 15 amino acids. V shed 1 base and J 2 bases; nucleotides not matched to a gene: 2. Germline values: CDR1 LGHDT, CDR2 YNNKEL (reference sequence). CDR3: CASSQALAGAYEQYF. CDR3 sequence (DNA): TGTGCCAGCAGCCAAGCCCTAGCGGGGGCCTACGAGCAGTACTTC.

The chain combines TRBV11-2 with TRBJ1-1, with D hard to call. The V end was cut by 1 base, the J end by 9 bases, with 24 bases between. This CDR3 region has 17 residues. In germline, CDR1 is SGHAT, CDR2 FQNNGV. As DNA, the CDR3 is TGTGCCAGCAGCTTAGTGGCCCCGCGGAGGGTGTATCTCCAAGCTTTCTTT. This codes for CASSLVAPRRVYLQAFF.

V is TRBV29-1 and J is TRBJ1-1; D possibly corresponds to TRBD1 (5 bases). The length of the CDR3 is 13 residues. The germline gives CDR1 SQVTM, CDR2 ANQGSEA. Trimming removed 4 bases from V and 3 bases from J, with 12 bases in between. In DNA form, the CDR3 reads TGCAGCGTTGGCGCAGGGAGCGACACTGAAGCTTTCTTT. This sequence encodes CSVGAGSDTEAFF.